The 10 T cell receptor beta chains given below trace back to one sample, sequenced in a study of blood T cell repertoires in COVID-19. Sequencing used immunoSEQ multiplex PCR; TCRdb keeps in-frame clones, though not all of them. The profile shows 110,000 or so clones, approximately 81% of them singletons. Material for sequencing was peripheral blood. These receptors were taken from a middle-aged man with acute or convalescent COVID-19.

The chain recombines TRBV18 with TRBJ2-7; D may be TRBD1 (6 bases). V was pared by 2 bases and J by 2 bases, with 37 bases between. This CDR3 spans 23 amino acids. Germline V gene sequence: CDR1 KGHSH, CDR2 LQKENI. The chain's CDR3 is CASSPDLRSPGATNRARTYEQYF. DNA for the CDR3: TGTGCCAGCTCACCAGACTTGAGATCCCCAGGGGCCACCAACCGGGCTCGAACCTACGAGCAGTACTTC.

The gene calls are TRBV29-1 and TRBJ2-7; TRBD2 agrees at 7 bases. The CDR3 runs 13 residues. Losses at the gene ends were 5 bases for V and 2 bases for J; bases not matched to a gene: 6. Germline CDR1 SQVTM, CDR2 ANQGSEA. The CDR3 protein is CSVRQGGPYEQYF. The CDR3 DNA is TGCAGCGTTAGGCAGGGAGGGCCCTACGAGCAGTACTTC.

This chain links TRBV9 with TRBJ1-1; 8 nucleotides match TRBD1. Germline assignment: CDR1 SGDLS and CDR2 YYNGEE. The CDR3 length is 14 residues. Trimming removed 4 bases from V and 7 bases from J; junction bases left unmatched: 9. Here the CDR3 reads CASSPQSGGVEAFF. DNA for the CDR3: TGTGCCAGCAGCCCCCAGTCAGGGGGCGTTGAAGCTTTCTTT.

This clone has only one observation. CDR3 loop: CASSLRLAGDMDTQYF. CDR3 coding DNA: TGTGCCAGCAGCTTAAGGCTAGCGGGGGACATGGATACGCAGTATTTT. The V gene is TRBV7-3, the J gene TRBJ2-3; 10 nucleotides match TRBD2. V lost 1 base and J lost 6; bases outside the gene matches: 7. The CDR3 has 16 residues. The germline CDR1 and CDR2 sequences are SGHTA and FQGTGA. Full variable domain (rest looked up from reference TRBV7-3 and TRBJ2-3): GAGVSQTPSNKVTEKGKYVELRCDPISGHTALYWYRQSLGQGPEFLIYFQGTGAADDSGLPNDRFFAVRPEGSVSTLKIQRTERGDSAVYLCASSLRLAGDMDTQYFGPGTRLTVL.

V and J are TRBV23-1 and TRBJ1-2; weak D call: TRBD1 (5 bases). TRBV23-1 is classed as an ORF, of uncertain function. This CDR3 has 15 residues. V shed 2 bases and J shed 0 bases, with 10 bases lying between them. The DNA of the CDR3 is TGCGCCAGCAGTCAACCCGACAGATCTAACTATGGCTACACCTTC. As protein: CASSQPDRSNYGYTF.

DNA of the CDR3: TGTGCCAGCAGCCAGGAGGGCGGCTACACCTTC. It translates to CASSQEGGYTF. The chain joins TRBV14 to TRBJ1-2; D gene uncertain. Trimming took off 3 bases at V and 8 bases at J, with 7 bases between the two ends. The CDR3 length is 11 residues. Looked up from germline, CDR1 is SGHDN and CDR2 is FVKESK. Supplemented by reference TRBV14 and TRBJ1-2, the full variable domain reads EAGVTQFPSHSVIEKGQTVTLRCDPISGHDNLYWYRRVMGKEIKFLLHFVKESKQDESGMPNNRFLAERTGGTYSTLKVQPAELEDSGVYFCASSQEGGYTFGSGTRLTVV.

The chain carries TRBV2 and TRBJ2-3; perhaps TRBD2 as D (6 bases). The germline V and J ends were trimmed by 2 bases and 0 bases, with 12 bases remaining between them. Germline values: CDR1 SNHLY, CDR2 FYNNEI. This CDR3 region has 16 residues. The CDR3 spells CASSESGVLSTDTQYF. For the CDR3, the DNA is TGTGCCAGCAGTGAATCGGGGGTTTTAAGCACAGATACGCAGTATTTT.

The chain's CDR3 is CASSIRGLAGDSGANVLTF. CDR3 DNA sequence: TGTGCCAGTAGTATCCGGGGACTAGCGGGGGACTCTGGGGCCAACGTCCTGACTTTC. J is TRBJ2-6 and V is TRBV19; 14 bases map to TRBD2. J gave up 0 bases and V 3 bases, and 4 bases lay outside the gene matches. Germline-derived CDR1 and CDR2 are LNHDA and SQIVND (reference sequence). CDR3 length: 19 amino acids.

The rearrangement uses TRBV5-1 and TRBJ2-2, with D perhaps matching TRBD1 (6 bases). This CDR3 is 12 amino acids long. Trimming left V 4 bases short and J 7 bases short, with 8 bases between. The germline V gene has CDR1 SGHRS and CDR2 YFSETQ. The CDR3, as DNA: TGCGCCAGCAGCGTCAGGGGCGGGGAGCTGTTTTTT. It specifies CASSVRGGELFF.

This clone was counted between two and nine times. V usage is TRBV6-5 and J usage is TRBJ1-5; possible D gene TRBD1, 5 bases. The V and J ends lost 1 base and 7 bases respectively, with 8 bases between them. The germline V gene has CDR1 MNHEY and CDR2 SVGAGI. The CDR3 has 13 amino acids. The CDR3 loop reads CASSYFQGQPQHF. The CDR3 DNA is TGTGCCAGCAGTTACTTTCAGGGACAGCCCCAGCATTTT.